These 20 T cell receptor beta chains originate from one sample sequenced in a study of T cell repertoires in cytomegalovirus infection. One entry per CDR3 protein, called by TCRdb with MiXCR from the reads. The sample includes 170,000 or so distinct CDR3 sequences, 17% seen only once; the top ten take under 30%. The sample consisted of CD8+ T cells from PBMCs. These receptors all come from a human donor in good health (CMV status not recorded). Some clones in this sample may be carry-over from other donors' samples.

This clonotype has only a few counts. J is TRBJ1-1 and V is TRBV6-5; TRBD1 matches at 11 bases. CDR3 length equals 14 residues. From germline, CDR1 is MNHEY and CDR2 SVGAGI. Losses at the gene ends were 5 bases for V and 5 bases for J; bases not matched to a gene: 4. For the CDR3, the DNA is TGTGCCAGCAGTCGGGACAGGGGGGATACTGAAGCTTTCTTT. It encodes CASSRDRGDTEAFF.

This clonotype is judged medium-sized (0.01 to 0.1%). The rearrangement links TRBV7-8 to TRBJ2-2; the D is unclear. V lost 1 base, J lost 7 bases, and 4 bases lay in between. This CDR3 has 12 residues. The germline CDR1 and CDR2 sequences are SGHVS and FQNEAQ. The CDR3, as DNA: TGTGCCAGCAGCTTAGAAAGCGGGGAGCTGTTTTTT. Translating gives CASSLESGELFF. Supplemented by reference TRBV7-8 and TRBJ2-2, the full variable domain reads GAGVSQSPRYKVAKRGQDVALRCDPISGHVSLFWYQQALGQGPEFLTYFQNEAQLDKSGLPSDRFFAERPEGSVSTLKIQRTQQEDSAVYLCASSLESGELFFGEGSRLTVL.

The rearrangement uses TRBV14 and TRBJ2-3; D is ambiguous. CDR1 and CDR2 from the germline V gene are SGHDN and FVKESK. Trimming cost V 3 bases and J 1 base, with 11 bases left between them. The CDR3 is 15 amino acids. The CDR3 nucleotides read TGTGCCAGCAGCCAGTGGACCGGTCGCACAGATACGCAGTATTTT. Translated, it gives CASSQWTGRTDTQYF.

This clonotype showed up just a few times. The chain combines TRBV4-3 with TRBJ1-1; tentatively, D is TRBD1 (5 bases). V shed 1 base and J shed 4 bases, with 7 bases lying between them. Germline CDR1 and CDR2: LGHNA and YSLEER. The CDR3 is 13 residues long. In DNA form, the CDR3 reads TGCGCCAGCAGCCAAGTTCAGGGCACTGAAGCTTTCTTT. Protein product: CASSQVQGTEAFF.

The rearrangement joins TRBV20-1 to TRBJ1-5, with 7 positions matching TRBD1. CDR3 length: 16 residues. Germline CDR1 is DFQATT and CDR2 is SNEGSKA (reference sequence). The trim removed 4 bases at V and 2 bases at J, leaving 11 bases unmatched. The CDR3: CSAKAGGINGNQPQHF. Written as DNA, the CDR3 is TGCAGTGCTAAGGCAGGGGGGATAAACGGCAATCAGCCCCAGCATTTT.

This clonotype turned up a few times. Here the CDR3 DNA reads TGTGCCAGCAGTCCCGCTTGGGAGCAGGTTGAAGCTTTCTTT. Its protein is CASSPAWEQVEAFF. The gene calls are TRBV28 and TRBJ1-1; D remains unclear. CDR1 is MDHEN, CDR2 SYDVKM, per germline. The CDR3 runs 14 residues. The V end was cut by 5 bases, the J end by 7 bases, with 17 bases between.

The chain joins TRBV7-9 to TRBJ1-3, with a tentative D call TRBD1 (5 bases). Germline CDR1 SEHNR, CDR2 FQNEAQ (reference sequence). There are 14 residues in the CDR3. Trimming stripped 5 bases from V and 0 bases from J, with 8 bases between. The CDR3 region is CASSTDISGNTIYF. In nucleotides, the CDR3 is TGTGCCAGCAGCACGGACATCTCTGGAAACACCATATATTTT.

V gene TRBV25-1 combines with J gene TRBJ2-1, with a possible D match to TRBD2 (5 bases). Germline V lookup: CDR1 MGHDK, CDR2 SYGVNS. The CDR3 has 13 amino acids. The CDR3 is CATRGSLYNEQFF. The CDR3 nucleotides are TGTGCGACCAGAGGGTCGCTTTACAATGAGCAGTTCTTC.

In its sample, this clonotype was seen a few times. The chain employs TRBV7-9 and TRBJ1-1; D gene ambiguous. Germline CDR1 SEHNR, CDR2 FQNEAQ (reference sequence). This CDR3 spans 14 amino acids. The V end lost 1 base, the J end lost 6 bases, and 12 bases lay between the germline ends. CDR3 loop: CASSLDVSFPEAFF. The CDR3 DNA is TGTGCCAGCAGCTTAGATGTAAGCTTTCCTGAAGCTTTCTTT.

In this sample, this clonotype turned up a few times. This chain uses TRBV4-1 with TRBJ1-2; D is uncertain. This CDR3 has 16 residues. The germline V gene has CDR1 MGHRA and CDR2 YSYEKL. Trimming left V 6 bases short and J 2 bases short, with 19 bases between. CDR3 sequence: CASSYRRTSVNYGYTF. The CDR3 DNA reads as TGCGCCAGCAGTTACCGCCGGACGTCGGTAAACTATGGCTACACCTTC.

This clonotype was detected a few times. The junction shows a germline mismatch at one end, possibly a read error. J is TRBJ1-3 and V is TRBV4-1, with 7 nucleotides matching TRBD1. Germline-derived CDR1 and CDR2 are MGHRA and YSYEKL. The CDR3 runs to 16 residues. CDR3 DNA: TGCGCCAGCAGCCAAGAAGTTGCCGGTCAACAGGGGATGTCGCATTTT. It codes for CASSQEVAGQQGMSHF.

This chain joins TRBV6-5 and TRBJ2-7; D gene unclear. CDR1 MNHEY and CDR2 SVGAGI come from the germline V gene. The CDR3 totals 12 residues. V was clipped by 0 bases and J by 5 bases, with 5 bases between them. As DNA, the CDR3 is TGTGCCAGCAGTTACTCCAGGAACGAGCAGTACTTC. Its translation is CASSYSRNEQYF.

The chain is built from TRBV7-9 and TRBJ2-7; D not certain. The CDR3 extends over 12 amino acids. The V end was cut by 1 base, the J end by 5 bases, with 6 bases between. CDR1 is SEHNR, CDR2 FQNEAQ, per germline (reference sequence). This chain's CDR3 is CASSLEEDEQYF. In nucleotides, the CDR3 is TGTGCCAGCAGCTTAGAAGAGGACGAGCAGTACTTC.

The rearrangement joins TRBV7-9 to TRBJ1-5; TRBD1 matches 7 bases. Germline V gene data show CDR1 as SEHNR and CDR2 as FQNEAQ (reference sequence). CDR3 length: 15 amino acids. The V gene end was trimmed by 4 bases and the J gene end by 6 bases; junction bases not matched to a gene: 9. The CDR3 DNA sequence: TGTGCCAGCAGCTCGGAGGAGGGGGCGTTTCAGCCCCAGCATTTT. Translating it yields CASSSEEGAFQPQHF. The full variable domain, with the rest looked up from reference TRBV7-9 and TRBJ1-5, is DTGVSQNPRHKITKRGQNVTFRCDPISEHNRLYWYRQTLGQGPEFLTYFQNEAQLEKSRLLSDRFSAERPKGSFSTLEIQRTEQGDSAMYLCASSSEEGAFQPQHFGDGTRLSIL.

To note about this clonotype: This clone may be a read error of a much larger clone one base away. The V and J genes are TRBV27 and TRBJ2-1, with 16 bases matching TRBD2. This CDR3 has 20 residues. Germline assignment: CDR1 MNHEY and CDR2 SMNVEV (reference sequence). With 1 base clipped from V and 2 bases from J, the junction kept 8 bases outside the gene matches. Here the CDR3 reads CASSLFRGLAGGGPYNEQFF. The CDR3 DNA is TGTGCCAGCAGTTTATTTAGGGGACTAGCGGGGGGGGGTCCCTACAATGAGCAGTTCTTC.

This clonotype was detected only a few times. The genes are TRBV7-6 and TRBJ1-4; 9 nucleotides agree with TRBD1. The V gene's germline CDR1 is SGHVS and CDR2 FNYEAQ. This CDR3 spans 15 amino acids. J gave up 6 bases and V 2 bases, and 4 bases lay outside the gene matches. The CDR3 here is CASSLLGQGDEKLFF. The CDR3 DNA reads TGTGCCAGCAGCTTATTGGGACAGGGTGATGAAAAACTGTTTTTT.

CDR3 loop: CASSSPGQGAPGANVLTF. The DNA of the CDR3 is TGTGCCAGCAGTTCGCCGGGACAGGGGGCCCCTGGGGCCAACGTCCTGACTTTC. This sequence joins TRBV12-3 or TRBV12-4 and TRBJ2-6, with 12 bases lining up with TRBD1. V lost 4 bases, J lost 2 bases, and 6 bases stayed unmatched. The CDR3 has 18 amino acids.

The chain has TRBV27 and TRBJ2-7; possible D gene TRBD2, 6 bases. This CDR3 has 14 residues. Trimming removed 6 bases from V and 3 bases from J, with 15 bases in between. Germline CDR1 and CDR2: MNHEY and SMNVEV (reference sequence). In DNA, the CDR3 is TGTGCCAGCAGCCCACTAGCTACGATCTACGAGCAGTACTTC. As protein: CASSPLATIYEQYF.

The V and J genes are TRBV28 and TRBJ1-1; the match to TRBD1 covers 8 bases. Germline assignment: CDR1 MDHEN and CDR2 SYDVKM. V lost 6 bases to trimming and J lost 2 bases; unmatched junction nucleotides: 5. The CDR3 runs to 14 residues. Written as DNA, the CDR3 is TGTGCCAGCAGGGGACAGGACGAAAACACTGAAGCTTTCTTT. Its protein is CASRGQDENTEAFF. Full variable domain (missing parts from reference TRBV28 and TRBJ1-1): DVKVTQSSRYLVKRTGEKVFLECVQDMDHENMFWYRQDPGLGLRLIYFSYDVKMKEKGDIPEGYSVSREKKERFSLILESASTNQTSMYLCASRGQDENTEAFFGQGTRLTVV.

The chain couples TRBV6-1 to TRBJ2-2, with 8 bases lining up with TRBD2. The V segment lost 8 bases and the J segment 6 bases; nucleotides outside the gene matches: 5. The CDR3 loop spans 13 amino acids. The germline V gene encodes CDR1 MNHNS and CDR2 SASEGT. The CDR3, as DNA: TGTGCCAGCTTTACTAGCGGATCCGGGGAGCTGTTTTTT. Its translation: CASFTSGSGELFF.